A selection of T cell receptor beta chains follows, all from one sample in a study of T cells after yellow fever vaccination. MiXCR was run by TCRdb on the 5' RACE reads, yielding one entry per CDR3 protein. The sample has 200,000 to 300,000 distinct CDR3 sequences, approximately 13% seen once. The source material was CD4+ T cells sorted from PBMCs, sampled 45 days after the yellow fever booster vaccination. All receptors derive from a young man who received the YFV17D yellow fever vaccine. CDR3s include the opening cysteine and the closing phenylalanine or tryptophan. The D gene is left open where the match is weak. The listing skips clone size in some rows; elsewhere it reads once, few, many or a size class.

V	length	J	size	D	DNA	CDR3
TRBV12-3/TRBV12-4	13	TRBJ2-7	.	.	TGTGCCAGCAGTTTTCAGGGGAAGAGCGAGCAGTACTTC	CASSFQGKSEQYF
TRBV30	14	TRBJ1-2	.	.	TGTGCCTGGAGTGTACTGGACAGACACTATGGCTACACCTTC	CAWSVLDRHYGYTF
TRBV7-9	16	TRBJ2-1	.	.	TGTGCCAGCAGCTTAGGTCGGCAAAGCTCCTACAATGAGCAGTTCTTC	CASSLGRQSSYNEQFF
TRBV20-1	13	TRBJ1-1	few	TRBD1	TGCAGTGCCGGGACAGGGTTGAACACTGAAGCTTTCTTT	CSAGTGLNTEAFF
TRBV9	14	TRBJ2-2	many	.	TGTGCCAGCAGCCCTCACCCGAGCGTCGGGGAGCTGTTTTTT	CASSPHPSVGELFF
TRBV7-8	14	TRBJ1-2	.	.	TGTGCCAGTTCCCCCACGACAGATAACTATGGCTACACCTTC	CASSPTTDNYGYTF
TRBV7-3	15	TRBJ2-1	many	TRBD2	TGTGCCAGCAGCCTGACTAGCGGGAGAGGAGATGAGCAGTTCTTC	CASSLTSGRGDEQFF
TRBV9	13	TRBJ2-5	few	.	TGTGCCAGCAGCGTTAGCGATCAAGAGACCCAGTACTTC	CASSVSDQETQYF
TRBV9	13	TRBJ2-1	.	.	TGTGCCAGCAGCGTGGCACAGTACAATGAGCAGTTCTTC	CASSVAQYNEQFF
TRBV20-1	13	TRBJ1-1	few	.	TGCAGTGCTAGCGGGCAGATGAACACTGAAGCTTTCTTT	CSASGQMNTEAFF
TRBV5-1	15	TRBJ2-7	.	TRBD2	TGCGCCAGCACGCCTTCGTCTAGCGGGGTCTACGAGCAGTACTTC	CASTPSSSGVYEQYF
TRBV4-2	17	TRBJ2-3	many	TRBD2	TGTGCCAGCAGCCAAGCTCTGGGACTAGCGAACACAGATACGCAGTATTTT	CASSQALGLANTDTQYF
TRBV5-1	16	TRBJ2-3	few	.	TGCGCCAGCAGCTGGAGACAGGCGACACGCACAGATACGCAGTATTTT	CASSWRQATRTDTQYF
TRBV7-2	16	TRBJ2-7	.	TRBD1	TGTGCCAGCAGCCAACACACCGGGACAGGGTCCGACGAGCAGTACTTC	CASSQHTGTGSDEQYF
TRBV20-1	14	TRBJ2-7	many	TRBD2	TGCAGTGCTAGAAGAGGCGGGGGACGCTACGAGCAGTACTTC	CSARRGGGRYEQYF
TRBV5-1	13	TRBJ2-5	.	TRBD1	TGCGCCAGCGGGACAGGGGGAGGAGAGACCCAGTACTTC	CASGTGGGETQYF
TRBV7-2	14	TRBJ2-1	few	TRBD1	TGTGCCAGCAGCCAAGACAGGGGACCCAATGAGCAGTTCTTC	CASSQDRGPNEQFF
TRBV5-5	13	TRBJ2-2	few	TRBD2	TGTGCCAGCAGCTTTGCGGGAGGAGGGGAGCTGTTTTTT	CASSFAGGGELFF
TRBV30	15	TRBJ1-2	.	TRBD1	TGTGCCTGGAGGGGGACCAGGACAGGGACGTATGGCTACACCTTC	CAWRGTRTGTYGYTF
TRBV11-2	15	TRBJ2-1	few	TRBD2	TGTGCCAGCAGCTTAGTACCTAGCGGGAGTCATGAGCAGTTCTTC	CASSLVPSGSHEQFF
TRBV4-3	17	TRBJ2-5	.	TRBD2	TGCGCCAGCAGCCAAGGGACCCAGGCGGGAGGTCTAGAGACCCAGTACTTC	CASSQGTQAGGLETQYF
TRBV5-1	20	TRBJ2-7	few	TRBD2	TGCGCCAGCAGCTTGGCCTTAACTTCCGGGACTAGCGGCCCCACCTACGAGCAGTACTTC	CASSLALTSGTSGPTYEQYF
TRBV7-2	14	TRBJ1-6	.	.	TGTGCCAGCAGCTGGGACTCCCAGGTGGGACCCCTCCACTTT	CASSWDSQVGPLHF
TRBV20-1	14	TRBJ2-7	few	.	TGCAGTGCTAGAGATCCCAGCGGATCCTACGAGCAGTACTTC	CSARDPSGSYEQYF
TRBV7-3	15	TRBJ2-3	few	.	TGTGCCAGCAGCCCCCTAGGACCTAGCACAGATACGCAGTATTTT	CASSPLGPSTDTQYF
TRBV29-1	10	TRBJ2-1	many	.	TGCTCAGCGTTAGTCTATGAGCAGTTCTTC	CSALVYEQFF
TRBV6-5	15	TRBJ2-7	.	TRBD1	TGTGCCAGCAGTTTTACAGGGACAGGGGGCTACGAGCAGTACTTC	CASSFTGTGGYEQYF
TRBV5-6	16	TRBJ2-7	many	TRBD1	TGTGCCAGCAGCCCTAAGGTCTGGGACAGATCCTACGAGCAGTACTTC	CASSPKVWDRSYEQYF
TRBV6-2/TRBV6-3	14	TRBJ2-7	.	TRBD1	TGTGCCAGCAGTTACGGGACAGGGCCCTACGAGCAGTACTTC	CASSYGTGPYEQYF
TRBV5-1	18	TRBJ2-7	.	TRBD2	TGCGCCAGCAGCCCGGGACTAGCGGGAGGCGCCTTCTCCTACGAGCAGTACTTC	CASSPGLAGGAFSYEQYF
TRBV5-1	16	TRBJ2-6	few	.	TGCGCCAGCAGCTTGCAATGGTCCTCTGGGGCCAACGTCCTGACTTTC	CASSLQWSSGANVLTF
TRBV3-1	15	TRBJ2-1	.	.	TGTGCCAGCAGCCAGCGGTCTCTCTCCTACAATGAGCAGTTCTTC	CASSQRSLSYNEQFF
TRBV2	15	TRBJ2-3	few	TRBD1	TGTGCCAGCAGGCCGGGACAGGGAGGCACAGATACGCAGTATTTT	CASRPGQGGTDTQYF
TRBV5-5	15	TRBJ2-2	few	TRBD1	TGTGCCAGCAGCCGCAATACAGGGGACACCGGGGAGCTGTTTTTT	CASSRNTGDTGELFF
TRBV4-3	17	TRBJ2-2	.	.	TGCGCCAGCAGCCAAAGATCATTGGGGCGGTCCACCGGGGAGCTGTTTTTT	CASSQRSLGRSTGELFF
TRBV10-3	15	TRBJ1-5	.	TRBD1	TGTGCCATCAGTGAGTCAGGGACAGGGACCCAGCCCCAGCATTTT	CAISESGTGTQPQHF
TRBV15	15	TRBJ2-5	few	.	TGTGCCACCAGCAGAGATTTGGTGCAGCAAGAGACCCAGTACTTC	CATSRDLVQQETQYF
TRBV6-2/TRBV6-3	15	TRBJ2-1	few	TRBD2	TGTGCCAGCAGTCCTCACGCGGGAGGCCCCAATGAGCAGTTCTTC	CASSPHAGGPNEQFF
TRBV7-2	15	TRBJ2-3	.	.	TGTGCCAGCAGCTTCAGGCGGCATAGCACAGATACGCAGTATTTT	CASSFRRHSTDTQYF
TRBV12-3/TRBV12-4	14	TRBJ2-3	.	.	TGTGCCAGCAGTGCCCCTCAGATCACAGATACGCAGTATTTT	CASSAPQITDTQYF
TRBV12-3/TRBV12-4	15	TRBJ2-1	few	.	TGTGCCAGCACCCTGACCGGGACACCCTTTAATGAGCAGTTCTTC	CASTLTGTPFNEQFF
TRBV11-2	18	TRBJ2-5	few	TRBD2	TGTGCCAGCAGCCCAAAAAAACTAGCGGGAGGTCAACTTGAGACCCAGTACTTC	CASSPKKLAGGQLETQYF
TRBV30	18	TRBJ2-6	.	.	TGTGCCTGGAGTGGAAGAACAGGGAGGGCATCTGGGGCCAACGTCCTGACTTTC	CAWSGRTGRASGANVLTF
TRBV11-2	18	TRBJ2-1	few	.	TGTGCCAGCAGCTTAGATCCCTGGGGCGGCGGAGGGGGCGATGAGCAGTTCTTC	CASSLDPWGGGGGDEQFF
TRBV20-1	13	TRBJ2-2	few	TRBD1	TGCAGTGCTAGCCTGACAGGGACCGGGGAGCTGTTTTTT	CSASLTGTGELFF
TRBV7-9	14	TRBJ2-5	.	TRBD2	TGTGCCAGCAGCCCCGCGGGAGCTGAGGAGACCCAGTACTTC	CASSPAGAEETQYF